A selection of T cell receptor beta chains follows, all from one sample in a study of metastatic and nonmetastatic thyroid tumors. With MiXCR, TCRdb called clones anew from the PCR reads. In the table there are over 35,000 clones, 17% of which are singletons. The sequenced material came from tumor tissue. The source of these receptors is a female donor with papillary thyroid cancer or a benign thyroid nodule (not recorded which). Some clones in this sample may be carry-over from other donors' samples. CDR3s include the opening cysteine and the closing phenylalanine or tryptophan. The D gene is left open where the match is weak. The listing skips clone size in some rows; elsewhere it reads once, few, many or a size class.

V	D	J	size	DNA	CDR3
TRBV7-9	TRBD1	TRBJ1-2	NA	TGTGCCAGCAGCCCGACAGGGGGCTCTAACTATGGCTACACCTTC	CASSPTGGSNYGYTF
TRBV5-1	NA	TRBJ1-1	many	TGCGCCAGCAGCTTGGAACAGGGTTACGCTTTCTTT	CASSLEQGYAFF
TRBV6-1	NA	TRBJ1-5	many	TGTGCCAGCAGTGAAGTGACAGCGAGTCAGCCCCAGCATTTT	CASSEVTASQPQHF
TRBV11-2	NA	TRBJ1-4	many	TGTGCCAGCAGCTTTCGGAGGGGGAAGAATGAAAAACTGTTTTTT	CASSFRRGKNEKLFF
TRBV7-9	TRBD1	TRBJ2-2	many	TGTGCCAGCAGCCACCGGGACAGGGTAACCGGGGAGCTGTTTTTT	CASSHRDRVTGELFF
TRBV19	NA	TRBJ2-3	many	TGTGCCAGTAGGGCGGTGAGGGCGGCTAGCACAGATACGCAGTATTTT	CASRAVRAASTDTQYF
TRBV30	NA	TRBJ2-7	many	TGTGCCTGGGGCCGGGGGCATGGAAACGAGCAGTACTTC	CAWGRGHGNEQYF
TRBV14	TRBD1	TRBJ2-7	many	TGTGCCAGCAGCCAAGGGGCGGACAGGACCCCCTACGAGCAGTACTTC	CASSQGADRTPYEQYF
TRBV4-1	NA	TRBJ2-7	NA	TGCGCCAGCAGCCAACGGGTTCTCTGGGGAGGCCCCTGCGAGCAGTACTTC	CASSQRVLWGGPCEQYF
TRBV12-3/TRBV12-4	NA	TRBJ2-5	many	TGTGCCAGCAGTCAAATAGGTGGTTTGACCCAGTACTTC	CASSQIGGLTQYF
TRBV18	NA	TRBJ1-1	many	TGTGCCAGCTCACCAGGGTTTGGGACAATTATTTCGGCTTTCTTT	CASSPGFGTIISAFF